This is a list of T cell receptor beta chains from one sample in a study of T cell repertoires in cytomegalovirus infection. One entry per CDR3 protein, called by TCRdb with MiXCR from the reads. This sample carries about 150,000 distinct CDR3 sequences, roughly a quarter of them seen once, and the ten largest clones take approximately 11%. Sequenced: PBMCs. The receptors were sampled from a human donor in good health (CMV status not recorded). Some clones in this sample may be carry-over from other donors' samples. CDR3s include the opening cysteine and the closing phenylalanine or tryptophan. The D gene is left open where the match is weak. Where a row states a size, it is once, few, many or the class of an expanded clone; other rows omit it.

j_call d_call v_call clone_size cdr3_nt cdr3_aa
TRBJ1-1 . TRBV28 many TGTGCCAGCATAGAGGAAGGTTGGAACACTGAAGCTTTCTTT CASIEEGWNTEAFF
TRBJ2-2 . TRBV5-1 few TGCGCCAGCAGCTTGGTTGGTCACAACACCGGGGAGCTGTTTTTT CASSLVGHNTGELFF
TRBJ1-5 . TRBV12-3/TRBV12-4 few TGTGCCAGCAGTTCAACAGGGCTCTGGAATCAGCCCCAGCATTTT CASSSTGLWNQPQHF
TRBJ2-3 . TRBV14 . TGTGCCAGCAGCCAAGATAGAACTAGCCACACAGATACGCAGTATTTT CASSQDRTSHTDTQYF
TRBJ2-1 TRBD2 TRBV6-5 many TGTGCCAGCAGTTACTCCGTATCCCTAGCGGGGGTCAATGAGCAGTTCTTC CASSYSVSLAGVNEQFF
TRBJ2-7 TRBD2 TRBV6-5 . TGTGCCAGCAGTTACTTGGCTAGCGGGGGGTACGAGCAGTACTTC CASSYLASGGYEQYF
TRBJ1-1 TRBD1 TRBV20-1 few TGCAGTGCATCCAAGGACAGGGTGAACACTGAAGCTTTCTTT CSASKDRVNTEAFF
TRBJ2-1 . TRBV5-8 . TGTGCCAGCAGCTCCTGGCCTGAGCAGTTCTTC CASSSWPEQFF
TRBJ2-5 TRBD1 TRBV12-3/TRBV12-4 few TGTGCCAGCAGTCAAAAACTACAGGGGCTGGGCCCAGAGACCCAGTACTTC CASSQKLQGLGPETQYF
TRBJ1-2 TRBD1 TRBV7-8 few TGTGCCAGTCAACTAAAGGCGGCAGGGGGAAGCAGTAGCTATGGCTACACCTTC CASQLKAAGGSSSYGYTF
TRBJ2-7 TRBD2 TRBV5-1 . TGCGCCAGCAGCCTAACCCTGCTAGCGGGGGGGCCTGACGAGCAGTACTTC CASSLTLLAGGPDEQYF
TRBJ2-2 . TRBV28 . TGTGCCAGCAATTTAGGGACACACACCGGGGAGCTGTTTTTT CASNLGTHTGELFF
TRBJ1-2 TRBD1 TRBV2 few TGTGCCAGCAGCGCGGCCCGGACAGGTCCTGATGGCTACACCTTC CASSAARTGPDGYTF
TRBJ1-5 . TRBV28 many TGTGCCAGCAGCGCACGGGACGTTAGCAATCAGCCCCAGCATTTT CASSARDVSNQPQHF
TRBJ1-5 . TRBV4-2 few TGTGCCAGCAGCCAAAGGACAGCTTTTGGGCAGCCCCAGCATTTT CASSQRTAFGQPQHF
TRBJ2-3 TRBD2 TRBV7-3 few TGTGCCAGCAGCTTAACTGGACTAGCGCTGGATACGCAGTATTTT CASSLTGLALDTQYF
TRBJ1-6 . TRBV2 . TGTGCCAGCAGGTGGAAGTCGGGCCAGTCACCCCTCCACTTT CASRWKSGQSPLHF
TRBJ2-3 . TRBV20-1 . TGCAGTGCTAGGGGGGTTGGTACGCAGTATTTT CSARGVGTQYF
TRBJ2-5 TRBD2 TRBV2 . TGTGCCAGCAGTGAGACTAGCCCGCCCGGGACCCAGTACTTC CASSETSPPGTQYF
TRBJ2-1 TRBD2 TRBV6-1 many TGTGCCATCGGGACTAGCGGGAGGCTAACCTACAATGAGCAGTTCTTC CAIGTSGRLTYNEQFF
TRBJ1-5 . TRBV4-2 once TGTGCCAGCAGCCAAAACCGGGACGGCAATCAGCCCCAGCATTTT CASSQNRDGNQPQHF
TRBJ1-5 . TRBV28 . TGTGCCAGCAGAGCCCCGAGGGGACGGAATCAGCCCCAGCATTTT CASRAPRGRNQPQHF
TRBJ2-3 . TRBV9 . TGTGCCAGCAGCGTATGGGGCGGGGTGGGGGATACGCAGTATTTT CASSVWGGVGDTQYF
TRBJ1-1 . TRBV28 . TGTGCCGTCGATTCCTTATGGAACACTGAAGCTTTCTTT CAVDSLWNTEAFF
TRBJ1-5 . TRBV12-3/TRBV12-4 few TGTGCCAGCAGTCAAACGACAGTAACGGGACCGATAAGTAATCAGCCCCAGCATTTT CASSQTTVTGPISNQPQHF
TRBJ2-1 . TRBV5-4 few TGTGCCAGCAGCTTGTCCGGGGGGCCCACCTACAATGAGCAGTTCTTC CASSLSGGPTYNEQFF